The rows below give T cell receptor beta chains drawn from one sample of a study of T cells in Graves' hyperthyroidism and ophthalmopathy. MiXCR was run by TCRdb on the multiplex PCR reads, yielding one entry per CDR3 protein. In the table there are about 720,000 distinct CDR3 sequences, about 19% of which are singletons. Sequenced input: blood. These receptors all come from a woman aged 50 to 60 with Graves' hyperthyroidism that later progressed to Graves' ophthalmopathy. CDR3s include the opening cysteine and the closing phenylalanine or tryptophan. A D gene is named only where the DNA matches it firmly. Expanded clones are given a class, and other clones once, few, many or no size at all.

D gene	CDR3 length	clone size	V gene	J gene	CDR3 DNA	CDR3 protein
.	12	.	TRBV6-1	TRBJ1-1	TGTGCCAGCAGACGTGGGGCCGGGGAAGCTTTCTTT	CASRRGAGEAFF
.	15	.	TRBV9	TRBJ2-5	TGTGCCAGCAGCGGTCGGGACGGACAGCAAGAGACCCAGTACTTC	CASSGRDGQQETQYF
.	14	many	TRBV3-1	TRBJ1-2	TGTGCCAGCAGCCCTTTGGACAGTAACTATGGCTACACCTTC	CASSPLDSNYGYTF
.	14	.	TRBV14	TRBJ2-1	TGTGCCAGCAGCCATATTTGGGAGTACAATGAGCAGTTCTTC	CASSHIWEYNEQFF
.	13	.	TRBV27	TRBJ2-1	TGTGCCAGCAGTTGGGGCAGGGACAATGAGCAGTTCTTC	CASSWGRDNEQFF
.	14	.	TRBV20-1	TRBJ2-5	TGCAGTGCTAAGGCCCAGGGATTCCAAGAGACCCAGTACTTC	CSAKAQGFQETQYF
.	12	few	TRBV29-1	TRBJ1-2	TGCAGCGTTGAAGGCGCAGACTATGGCTACACCTTC	CSVEGADYGYTF
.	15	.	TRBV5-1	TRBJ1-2	TGCGCCAGCAGCTTGGATGGAGGGATACACTATGGCTACACCTTC	CASSLDGGIHYGYTF
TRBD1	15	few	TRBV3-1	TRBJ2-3	TGTGCCAGCAGCCACTCACAGGGGGCAACAGATACGCAGTATTTT	CASSHSQGATDTQYF
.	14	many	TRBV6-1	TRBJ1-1	TGTGCCAGCAGTAATTGGGGCAGGGGCACTGAAGCTTTCTTT	CASSNWGRGTEAFF
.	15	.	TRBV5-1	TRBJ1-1	TGCGCCAGCAGCTTGAGGCAGGGAGGGGACACTGAAGCTTTCTTT	CASSLRQGGDTEAFF
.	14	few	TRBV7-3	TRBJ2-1	TGTGCCAGCAGCCAGGGGGGGGTCTACAATGAGCAGTTCTTC	CASSQGGVYNEQFF
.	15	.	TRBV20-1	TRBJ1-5	TGCAGTGCTAGAGATCCGGGATATAGCAATCAGCCCCAGCATTTT	CSARDPGYSNQPQHF
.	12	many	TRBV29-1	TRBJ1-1	TGCAGCGTTAGAGGGGAGGGAACTGAAGCTTTCTTT	CSVRGEGTEAFF
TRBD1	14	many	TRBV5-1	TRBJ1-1	TGCGCCAGCAGCACAGACAGGGTGAAAGCTGAAGCTTTCTTT	CASSTDRVKAEAFF
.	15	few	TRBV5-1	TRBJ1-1	TGCGCCAGCAGGGCATCTGAGGACCGGAACACTGAAGCTTTCTTT	CASRASEDRNTEAFF
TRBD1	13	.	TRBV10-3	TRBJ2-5	TGTGCCATCAGGTCAGGGGGCGAAGAGACCCAGTACTTC	CAIRSGGEETQYF
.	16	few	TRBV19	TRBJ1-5	TGTGCCAGTAGTGGCTTGAAGGTACTAGGGGCTCAGCCCCAGCATTTT	CASSGLKVLGAQPQHF
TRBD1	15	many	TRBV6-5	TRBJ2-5	TGTGCCAGCAGTTATGCCGGGACACAGGGGGAGACCCAGTACTTC	CASSYAGTQGETQYF
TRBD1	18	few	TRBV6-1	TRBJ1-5	TGTGCCAGCACCGAGTCAGCGACAGGGGGGCATAGCAATCAGCCCCAGCATTTT	CASTESATGGHSNQPQHF
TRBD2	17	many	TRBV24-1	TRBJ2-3	TGTGCCACCAGTGACCGAGAGCGGGGCTCAACCACAGATACGCAGTATTTT	CATSDRERGSTTDTQYF
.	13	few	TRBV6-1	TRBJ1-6	TGTGCCAGCAGTGAAGCGGTTTATGGACCCCTCCACTTT	CASSEAVYGPLHF
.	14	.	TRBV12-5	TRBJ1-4	TGTGCTAGTGGCCTCGCCCTGGTGGGTGAAAAACTGTTTTTT	CASGLALVGEKLFF
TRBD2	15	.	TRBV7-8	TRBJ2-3	TGTGCCAGCAGCTTACTAGCGGGGAGGACAGATACGCAGTATTTT	CASSLLAGRTDTQYF
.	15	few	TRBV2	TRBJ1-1	TGTGCCAGCAGTGAAGATTGGGACCTCAACACTGAAGCTTTCTTT	CASSEDWDLNTEAFF
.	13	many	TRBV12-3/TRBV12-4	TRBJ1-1	TGTGCCAGCAGAGAGGGCGGCGGCACTGAAGCTTTCTTT	CASREGGGTEAFF
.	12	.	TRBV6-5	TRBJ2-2	TGTGCCAGCAGTTACTCTTCGTGGGAGCTGTTTTTT	CASSYSSWELFF
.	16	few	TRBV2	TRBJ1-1	TGTGCCAGCAGTGAAGTTATGGCAGGGTCGGGCACTGAAGCTTTCTTT	CASSEVMAGSGTEAFF
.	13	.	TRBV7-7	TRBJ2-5	TGTGCTAGCAGCTTAGGGACAGCGGGGACCCAGTACTTC	CASSLGTAGTQYF
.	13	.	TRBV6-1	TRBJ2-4	TGTGCCAGCAGAGGGCCCGGGGGTTACATTCAGTACTTC	CASRGPGGYIQYF
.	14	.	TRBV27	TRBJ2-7	TGTGCCGGCAGGGGGGGGACAGAGCCCTACGAGCAGTACTTC	CAGRGGTEPYEQYF
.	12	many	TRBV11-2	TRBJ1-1	TGTGCCAGCAGCTTTATTCGGACTGAAGCTTTCTTT	CASSFIRTEAFF
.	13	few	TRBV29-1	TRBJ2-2	TGCAGCGTTGCCGGACAGAACACCGGGGAGCTGTTTTTT	CSVAGQNTGELFF
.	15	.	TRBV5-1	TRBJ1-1	TGCGCCAGCAGACCACCGGGGCGCCCGAACACTGAAGCTTTCTTT	CASRPPGRPNTEAFF
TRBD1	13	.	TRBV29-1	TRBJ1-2	TGCAGCGCGGGACAGGGTGGGAACTATGGCTACACCTTC	CSAGQGGNYGYTF
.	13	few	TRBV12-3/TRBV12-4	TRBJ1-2	TGTGCCAGCAGTACCGGGACACACTATGGCTACACCTTC	CASSTGTHYGYTF
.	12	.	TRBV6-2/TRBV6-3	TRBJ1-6	TGTGCCAGCAGGGGGACTAATTCACCCCTCCACTTT	CASRGTNSPLHF
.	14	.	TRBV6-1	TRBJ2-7	TGTGCCAGCAGTACCAGACGGAGCTCCTACGAGCAGTACTTC	CASSTRRSSYEQYF
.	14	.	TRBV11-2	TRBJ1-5	TGTGCCAGCAGCTTAATAATGGGCAATCAGCCCCAGCATTTT	CASSLIMGNQPQHF
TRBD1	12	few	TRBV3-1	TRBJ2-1	TGTGCCAGCAGCCAAGTAACAGGGGGGCAGTTCTTC	CASSQVTGGQFF
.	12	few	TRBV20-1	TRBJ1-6	TGCAGTGCTAGACCACAGGATTCACCCCTCCACTTT	CSARPQDSPLHF
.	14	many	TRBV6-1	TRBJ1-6	TGTGCCAGCAGTGAACTCAACTATAATTCACCCCTCCACTTT	CASSELNYNSPLHF
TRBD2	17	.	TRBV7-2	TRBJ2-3	TGTGCCAGCAGCTCAGCTCGTCGGGGGGGCGGTTTAGATACGCAGTATTTT	CASSSARRGGGLDTQYF
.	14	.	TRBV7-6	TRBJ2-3	TGTGCCAGCAGCTTAAACCTTCAGGCTGATACGCAGTATTTT	CASSLNLQADTQYF
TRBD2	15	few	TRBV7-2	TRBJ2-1	TGTGCCAGCAGCTTAGACCCTAGCGGGGTAGAGGAGCAGTTCTTC	CASSLDPSGVEEQFF
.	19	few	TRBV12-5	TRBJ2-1	TGTGCTAGTGGTTTGGCGGTTTTGGCTCAGGCTTTCTCCTACAATGAGCAGTTCTTC	CASGLAVLAQAFSYNEQFF
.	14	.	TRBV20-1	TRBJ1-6	TGCAGTGCCGACGAACTTTTTCTGGATTCACCCCTCCACTTT	CSADELFLDSPLHF
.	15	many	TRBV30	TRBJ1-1	TGTGCCTGGAGTGTACGCAGGGCCGGGGGCACTGAAGCTTTCTTT	CAWSVRRAGGTEAFF
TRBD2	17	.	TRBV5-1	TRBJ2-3	TGCGCCAGCAGCTTTCAGAGGGGCGGGGGGACGCCAGAATCACAGTATTTT	CASSFQRGGGTPESQYF
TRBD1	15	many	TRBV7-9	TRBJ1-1	TGTGCCAGCAGCTTCGGGACAGGGGGCCACACTGAAGCTTTCTTT	CASSFGTGGHTEAFF
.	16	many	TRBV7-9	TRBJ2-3	TGTGCCAGCAGCCGATCCCCCAACCGGGGGTCAGATACGCAGTATTTT	CASSRSPNRGSDTQYF
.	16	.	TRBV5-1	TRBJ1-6	TGCGCCAGCAGCTTGGAGCCGCGACGGACGAATTCACCCCTCCACTTT	CASSLEPRRTNSPLHF
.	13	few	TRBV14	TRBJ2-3	TGTGCCAGCAGCCCAAGATGGGGAGATACGCAGTATTTT	CASSPRWGDTQYF
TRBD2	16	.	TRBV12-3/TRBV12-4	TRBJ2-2	TGTGCCAGCAGTCAGATAGCGGGGGGGAACACCGGGGAGCTGTTTTTT	CASSQIAGGNTGELFF
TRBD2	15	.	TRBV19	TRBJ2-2	TGTGCCAGTAGTGGCCAGCGGGGAACGACCGGGGAGCTGTTTTTT	CASSGQRGTTGELFF
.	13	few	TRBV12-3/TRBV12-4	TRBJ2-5	TGTGCCAGCAGTTCAGTAGATATCGAGACCCAGTACTTC	CASSSVDIETQYF
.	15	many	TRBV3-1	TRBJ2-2	TGTGCCAGCAGCCAAGACTGGTCGAACACCGGGGAGCTGTTTTTT	CASSQDWSNTGELFF
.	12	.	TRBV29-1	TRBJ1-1	TGCAGCGCCAAGGACCTGAACACTGAAGCTTTCTTT	CSAKDLNTEAFF
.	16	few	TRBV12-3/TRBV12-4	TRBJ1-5	TGTGCCAGCAGTCCATACAACTCACGGGACCCGCCGGCCCAGCATTTT	CASSPYNSRDPPAQHF
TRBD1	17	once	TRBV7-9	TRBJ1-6	TGTGCCAGCAGCTTCATGTCATCCCGGGACAGGGATTCACCCCTCCACTTT	CASSFMSSRDRDSPLHF